The rows below give T cell receptor beta chains drawn from one sample of a study of cytomegalovirus exposure and HLA in healthy donors. Using immunoSEQ multiplex PCR, the repertoire was profiled, and TCRdb retains in-frame clones only, with some absent. The table includes 150,000 or so clones, 65% to 70% detected once. The sequenced material came from PBMCs. The source is a man aged 25-40 years in good health and CMV-seropositive. The CDR3 runs from the conserved cysteine through the conserved F or W. Fields, in order: V gene, J gene, CDR3 protein.

TRBV14	TRBJ1-1	CASSQGGRWVLGTEAFF
TRBV28	TRBJ1-1	CASSLDRVNTEAFF
TRBV7-9	TRBJ2-1	CASSQEGLAGASSYNEQFF
TRBV18	TRBJ1-5	CASSEGQFGNQPQHF
TRBV30	TRBJ1-1	CAWTSINAATEAFF
TRBV7-9	TRBJ2-3	CASSDLGSGDVDTQYF
TRBV9	TRBJ1-1	CASSAPGGWDWNTEAFF
TRBV10-3	TRBJ1-2	CAIDRGEGGYTF
TRBV27	TRBJ1-2	CASSLTGGTNYGYTF
TRBV6-6	TRBJ1-3	CAISQSGNTIYF
TRBV4-1	TRBJ2-5	CASSQDQGAGETQYF
TRBV7-9	TRBJ1-5	CASSLEENQPQHF
TRBV19	TRBJ1-1	CASKPPTAMNTEAFF
TRBV25-1	TRBJ1-2	CASSLDSGYGYTF
TRBV6-5	TRBJ2-7	CASSYGRGSEEQYF
TRBV1	TRBJ1-5	CTSSLRGQSNQPQHF
TRBV5-1	TRBJ1-1	CASSLQVTNTEAFF
TRBV25-1	TRBJ1-1	CASSESGGWTEAFF
TRBV9	TRBJ2-2	CASSVGGDSQDAGELFF
TRBV9	TRBJ1-2	CASRATGNNYGYTF
TRBV10-3	TRBJ2-7	CAIRDGAKSYEQYF